This TCR beta chain is from a study of blood T cell repertoires in COVID-19 (dated by TCRdb to about 2020). With regard to the full study: Samples covering the acute and convalescent phases of COVID-19 were provided by collaborators in the United States, Italy and Spain. Where available, HLA class I and class II types were taken from metadata supplied by the sample provider and were not determined by assay-based typing. Nearly every sample came with metadata listing a de-identified subject ID, COVID-19 status, age in years and sex. The repertoires were made available in a free public database intended to serve as a resource for research on the immune response to SARS-CoV-2. Deeply sampled blood TCRbeta repertoires from subjects exposed to, actively infected with, or recovered from COVID-19 were included in the dataset. The prospective study material was composed of cDNA or gDNA derived from T cells, B-cell-depleted T cells, or PBMCs. Samples were obtained from the ongoing ImmuneRACE study (first 160 participants) and from 950 to 1,500 subjects provided by 6 global collaborators.

Remarks on this clone: There is no known antigen for this receptor. Base-call qualities are not available, and no considerably larger clone is one nucleotide away.

Trimming leaves V shorter by 6 bases and J shorter by 11 bases, with the junction holding 6 bases beyond the gene matches. CDR1 DFQATT and CDR2 SNEGSKA are derived from the germline V gene (reference sequence). The CDR3 covers 11 residues, taking in both the cysteine and the phenylalanine. Only the CDR3 region is kept as DNA, spanning 33 bases read in frame from base 1. The paper as a whole reports these results and caveats: The amount of clinical and demographic metadata varied by source and participant and was provided uncurated.

The collaborating institutions used their own protocols to collect whole blood in K2EDTA tubes. Collaborator samples were shipped for TCRbeta analysis as frozen whole blood, isolated PBMCs, or DNA extracted from either sample type. TCRbeta CDR3 regions were amplified from genomic DNA using the immunoSEQ Assay, a bias-controlled multiplex PCR. The published analysis was carried out like this. The number of nucleated cells in each sample was estimated by amplification of reference gene primers within the assay. To quantify the absolute abundance of each unique TCRbeta CDR3 rearrangement, sequence reads were collapsed and filtered. For each sample, productive Simpson clonality was calculated by taking the square root of Simpson's diversity index across productive rearrangements. TCRdb's version of the immuneACCESS table is confined to in-frame rearrangements and falls short of the full clone set. An unresolved V gene accounts for under half of the shortfall where checked; the remainder is of unknown origin. V, J and clone size are those of that table, while D and trimming were read from the DNA. The sample has 90,000 to 110,000 clones on record, nearly 85% of them singletons. 6.5% to 8% of the sample goes to the ten largest clones.

Input material: peripheral blood. The rearrangement combines TRBV20-1 with TRBJ1-4, and 7 junction bases match TRBD1. The sequence came from a woman between 45 and 60 years old with acute or convalescent COVID-19. The CDR3 reads CSATDRSKLFF. The DNA sequence is given as TGCAGTGCCACGGACAGGAGCAAACTGTTTTTT.